This T cell receptor (beta chain) is from a study of T cells after yellow fever vaccination (dated by TCRdb to the late 2010s). Broadly, across the study: Libraries from fractions with low cell numbers were prepared with the SMART-Seq v4 Ultra Low Input RNA kit. Two healthy male donors made up the cohort, one aged 18 to 29 years and the other aged 30 to 40 years. To track T-cell clones before and after primary and booster YFV17D yellow fever vaccination, bulk TCR alpha and beta repertoires were sequenced longitudinally. Blood was collected at multiple timepoints before and after primary and secondary immunization, and bulk PBMC replicates and cell subsets were isolated. The research as a whole found: Compared with the primary T-cell response, the secondary T-cell response was faster but weaker, reaching its peak on day 5 rather than on day 15. FACS-sorted repertoires could contain abundant contaminating clonotypes from the bulk population, so computational filtering was required. The study included only a couple of donors, which limits how far the findings can be generalized. Most clones expanded after primary vaccination (around 96% of CD4 and about 85% of CD8) were re-detected after the booster, suggesting that broad memory maintenance occurred. A small fraction of clonotypes showed up in both the CD4 and CD8 compartments, probably as a result of convergent recombination.

Only a few counts were recorded for this clonotype. It has no known antigen specificity. There are no base qualities to consult, and no much larger clone falls within one base. Reading the germline V gene gives CDR1 MNHEY and CDR2 SVGEGT. Trimming costs V 0 bases and J 1 base, and their ends lie 8 bases apart. Taken from cysteine to phenylalanine, the CDR3 has 15 residues. The sequence is cut down to CDR3 DNA, 45 bases in frame from base 1. In light of the paper, this sample's treatment or condition label describes: live attenuated yellow fever vaccine strain. PBMCs were isolated from peripheral blood using a standard Ficoll-Paque protocol. Dynabeads CD4 and CD8 positive selection kits were used to isolate CD4 and CD8 T-cell fractions. RNA was extracted with TriZol from bulk PBMCs, CD4 and CD8 fractions, and dextramer-positive and dextramer-negative fractions. TCR cDNA was made using 5'RACE template switching, a step that added a universal primer site and unique molecular identifiers. Priming of cDNA synthesis was performed from both the TCR alpha and TCR beta constant segments. Libraries were amplified in two PCR steps, with sample barcodes and sequencing adapters added in the second step. Sequencing of libraries was performed on Illumina HiSeq 2500 (2x100 bp) or NovaSeq (2x150 bp). The paper's data handling went like this. Reads were demultiplexed and collapsed into UMI consensus sequences with MIGEC, and V(D)J alignment was performed with MiXCR. Vaccine-responding clonotypes were defined with edgeR using replicate PBMC samples, requiring FDR below 0.01 and a log2 fold change above 5 up to day 15. Bulk clonotypes were assigned CD4 or CD8 identity according to which sequenced CD4 or CD8 repertoire held them at higher abundance. TCRdb reran the public reads through fastp at Q25 and MiXCR, keeping productive beta chains. CDR3 protein sequences are deduplicated, and each keeps its most common genes and DNA. The V and J calls and clone size are TCRdb's, not the authors'. Counted in this sample were about 74,000 distinct CDR3 sequences; roughly 7.4% of them appeared once. Of the sample, around a third is held by the ten largest clones.

The sequence links TRBV6-2 or TRBV6-3 to TRBJ2-3; the D segment cannot be called with confidence. The clonotype was recovered from a young man who received the YFV17D yellow fever vaccine. Sample: CD8+ T cells sorted from PBMCs, taken less than 6 days after the first yellow fever vaccination. The CDR3 region: CASSYSLRRTDTQYF. DNA sequence: TGTGCCAGCAGTTACTCACTTCGCCGCACAGATACGCAGTATTTT.